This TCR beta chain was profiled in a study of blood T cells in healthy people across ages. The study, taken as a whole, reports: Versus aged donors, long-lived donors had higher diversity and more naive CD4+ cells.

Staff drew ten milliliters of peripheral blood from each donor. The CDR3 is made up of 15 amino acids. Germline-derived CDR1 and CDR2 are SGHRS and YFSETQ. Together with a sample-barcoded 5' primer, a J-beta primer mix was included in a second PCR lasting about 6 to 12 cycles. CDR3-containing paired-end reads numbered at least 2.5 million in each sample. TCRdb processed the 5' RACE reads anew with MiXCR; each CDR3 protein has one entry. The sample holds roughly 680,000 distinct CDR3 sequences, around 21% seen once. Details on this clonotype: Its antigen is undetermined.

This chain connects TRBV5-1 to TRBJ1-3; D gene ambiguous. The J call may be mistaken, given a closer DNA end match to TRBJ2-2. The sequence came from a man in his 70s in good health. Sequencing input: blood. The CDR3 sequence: CASSLLLTNTGELFF. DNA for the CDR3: TGCGCCAGCAGCTTGCTACTAACGAACACCGGGGAGCTGTTTTTT.